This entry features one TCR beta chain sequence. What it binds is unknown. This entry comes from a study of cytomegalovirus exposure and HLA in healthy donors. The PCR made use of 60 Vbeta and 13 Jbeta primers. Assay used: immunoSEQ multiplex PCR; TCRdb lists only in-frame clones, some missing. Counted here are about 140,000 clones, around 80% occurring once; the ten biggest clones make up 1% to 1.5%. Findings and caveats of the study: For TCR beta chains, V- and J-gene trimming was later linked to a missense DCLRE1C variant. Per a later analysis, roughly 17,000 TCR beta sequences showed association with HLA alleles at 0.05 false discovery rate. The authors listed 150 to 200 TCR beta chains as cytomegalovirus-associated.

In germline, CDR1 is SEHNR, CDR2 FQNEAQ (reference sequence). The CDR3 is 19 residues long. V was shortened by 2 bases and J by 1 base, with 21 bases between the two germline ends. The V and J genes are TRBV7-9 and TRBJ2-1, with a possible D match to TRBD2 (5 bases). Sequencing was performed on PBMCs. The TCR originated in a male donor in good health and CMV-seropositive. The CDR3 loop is CASSLIGAVAGHSYNEQFF. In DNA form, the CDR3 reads TGTGCCAGCAGCTTAATCGGAGCCGTGGCGGGTCATTCCTACAATGAGCAGTTCTTC.